This TCR beta chain was profiled in a study of glioma-infiltrating T cells. The iRepertoire nested amplicon-rescue multiplex PCR amplified TCR alpha and beta CDR3s from RNA. TCRdb recomputed calls from the multiplex PCR reads with MiXCR, one row per CDR3 protein. The repertoire holds a few hundred thousand distinct CDR3 sequences, with 35% to 45% as singletons. CDR3 length: 18 residues. Germline-derived CDR1 and CDR2 are MGHRA and YSYEKL. Trimming at V came to 0 bases and at J to 4 bases, leaving 11 bases not matched to a gene. The sequencing input was glioma tissue, nonneoplastic brain tissue, or PBMCs (not recorded which). This rearrangement joins TRBV4-1 to TRBJ2-5, with 10 nucleotides matching TRBD2. This TCR was sampled from a human donor with low-grade glioma or glioblastoma, undergoing nonglioma brain surgery, or in good health (not recorded which). CDR3 sequence: CASSQESPSSGRSETQYF. The DNA for the CDR3 is TGCGCCAGCAGCCAAGAAAGTCCGTCTAGCGGGAGATCAGAGACCCAGTACTTC.